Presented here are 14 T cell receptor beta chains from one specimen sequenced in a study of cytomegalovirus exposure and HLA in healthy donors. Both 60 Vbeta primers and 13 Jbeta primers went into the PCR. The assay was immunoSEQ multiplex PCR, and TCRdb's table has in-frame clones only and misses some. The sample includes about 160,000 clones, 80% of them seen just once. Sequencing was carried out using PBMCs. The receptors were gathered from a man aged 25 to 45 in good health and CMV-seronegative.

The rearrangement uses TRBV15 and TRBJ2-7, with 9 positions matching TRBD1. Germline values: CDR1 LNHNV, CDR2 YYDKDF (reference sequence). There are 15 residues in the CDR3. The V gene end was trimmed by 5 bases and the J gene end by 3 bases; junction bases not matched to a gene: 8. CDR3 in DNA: TGTGCCACCAGCGCTTCGGGACAGGGCTTCTACGAGCAGTACTTC. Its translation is CATSASGQGFYEQYF. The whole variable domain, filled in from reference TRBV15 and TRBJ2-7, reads DAMVIQNPRYQVTQFGKPVTLSCSQTLNHNVMYWYQQKSSQAPKLLFHYYDKDFNNEADTPDNFQSRRPNTSFCFLDIRSPGLGDTAMYLCATSASGQGFYEQYFGPGTRLTVT.

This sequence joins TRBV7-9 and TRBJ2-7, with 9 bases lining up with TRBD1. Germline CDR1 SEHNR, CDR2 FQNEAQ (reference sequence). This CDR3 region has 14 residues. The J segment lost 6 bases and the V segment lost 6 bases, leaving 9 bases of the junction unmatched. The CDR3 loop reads CASRTSGQGSEQYF. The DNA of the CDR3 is TGTGCCAGCAGAACCTCGGGACAGGGCAGCGAGCAGTACTTC.

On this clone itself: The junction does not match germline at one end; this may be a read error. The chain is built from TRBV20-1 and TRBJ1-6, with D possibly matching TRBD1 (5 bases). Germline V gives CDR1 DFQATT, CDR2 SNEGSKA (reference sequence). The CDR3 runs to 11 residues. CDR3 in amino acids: CSASGGDRYGF. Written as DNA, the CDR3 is TGCAGTGCTAGTGGGGGGGACCGCTATGGCTTT.

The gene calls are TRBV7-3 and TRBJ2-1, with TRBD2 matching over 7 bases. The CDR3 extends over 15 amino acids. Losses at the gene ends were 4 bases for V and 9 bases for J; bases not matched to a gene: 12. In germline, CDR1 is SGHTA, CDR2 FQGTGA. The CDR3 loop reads CASSSTRLAESEQFF. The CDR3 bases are TGTGCCAGCAGCTCCACCCGACTAGCAGAAAGTGAGCAGTTCTTC.

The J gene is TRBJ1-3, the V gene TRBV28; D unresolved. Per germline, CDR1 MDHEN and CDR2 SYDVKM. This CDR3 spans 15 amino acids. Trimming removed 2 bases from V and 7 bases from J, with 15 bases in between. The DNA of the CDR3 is TGTGCCAGCAGTTTAGGCGGGCCCCAAAGGAACACCATATATTTT. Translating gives CASSLGGPQRNTIYF.

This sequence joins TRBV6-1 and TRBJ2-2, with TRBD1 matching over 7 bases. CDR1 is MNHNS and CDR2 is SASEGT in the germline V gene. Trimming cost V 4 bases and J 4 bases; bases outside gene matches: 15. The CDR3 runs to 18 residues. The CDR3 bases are TGTGCCAGCAGTGTGGTAAAGACAGGGTTGAGGCGCACCGGGGAGCTGTTTTTT. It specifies CASSVVKTGLRRTGELFF.

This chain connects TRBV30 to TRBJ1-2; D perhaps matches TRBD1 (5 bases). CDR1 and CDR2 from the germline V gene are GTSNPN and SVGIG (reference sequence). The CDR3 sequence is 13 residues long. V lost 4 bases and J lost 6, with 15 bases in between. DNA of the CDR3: TGTGCCTGGACCTTGGAGGGGCTGGATGGCTACACCTTC. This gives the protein CAWTLEGLDGYTF.

The CDR3 loop is CASSFGPRTGELFF. The CDR3 coding sequence is TGTGCCAGCTCGTTCGGTCCACGCACCGGGGAGCTGTTTTTT. The chain carries TRBV18 and TRBJ2-2; no definite D call. The V gene lost 6 bases and the J gene lost 4 bases, with 12 bases spanning the gap. There are 14 residues in the CDR3. Germline assignment: CDR1 KGHSH and CDR2 LQKENI.

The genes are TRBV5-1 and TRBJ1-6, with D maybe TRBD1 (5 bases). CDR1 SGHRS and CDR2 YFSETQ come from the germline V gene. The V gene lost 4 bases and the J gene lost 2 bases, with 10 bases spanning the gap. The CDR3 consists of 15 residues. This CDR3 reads CASSHDRAYNSPLHF. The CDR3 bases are TGCGCCAGCAGCCACGACAGAGCCTATAATTCACCCCTCCACTTT.

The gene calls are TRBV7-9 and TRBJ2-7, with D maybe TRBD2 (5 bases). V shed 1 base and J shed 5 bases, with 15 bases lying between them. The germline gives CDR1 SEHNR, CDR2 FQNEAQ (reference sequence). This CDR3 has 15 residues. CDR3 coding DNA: TGTGCCAGCAGCTTAGTCGGGGTTACAAACGACGAGCAGTACTTC. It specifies CASSLVGVTNDEQYF.

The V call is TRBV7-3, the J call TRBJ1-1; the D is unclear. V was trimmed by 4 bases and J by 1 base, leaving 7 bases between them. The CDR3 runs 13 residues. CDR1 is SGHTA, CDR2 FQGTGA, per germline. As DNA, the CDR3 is TGTGCCAGCAGCTCCGCGGAGAACACTGAAGCTTTCTTT. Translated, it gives CASSSAENTEAFF.

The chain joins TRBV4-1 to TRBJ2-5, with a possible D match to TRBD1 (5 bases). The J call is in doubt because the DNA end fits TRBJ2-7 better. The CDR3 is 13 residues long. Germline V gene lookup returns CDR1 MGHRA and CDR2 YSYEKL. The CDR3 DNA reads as TGCGCCAGCAGCCAAGTCGCGGACAACGAGCAGTACTTC. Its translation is CASSQVADNEQYF.

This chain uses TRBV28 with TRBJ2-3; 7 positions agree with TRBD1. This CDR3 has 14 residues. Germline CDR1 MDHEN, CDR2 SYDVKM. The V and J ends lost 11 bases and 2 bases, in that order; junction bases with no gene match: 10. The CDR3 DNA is TGTGCCGTTCATCTTGACAGGGACACAGATACGCAGTATTTT. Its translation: CAVHLDRDTDTQYF. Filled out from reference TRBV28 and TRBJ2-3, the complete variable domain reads DVKVTQSSRYLVKRTGEKVFLECVQDMDHENMFWYRQDPGLGLRLIYFSYDVKMKEKGDIPEGYSVSREKKERFSLILESASTNQTSMYLCAVHLDRDTDTQYFGPGTRLTVL.

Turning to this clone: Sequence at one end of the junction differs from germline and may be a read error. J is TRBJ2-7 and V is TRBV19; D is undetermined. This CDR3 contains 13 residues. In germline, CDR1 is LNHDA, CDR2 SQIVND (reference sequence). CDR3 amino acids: CASSSSLRYAQYF. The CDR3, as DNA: TGTGCCAGTAGTTCGAGCTTGCGCTACGCGCAGTACTTC. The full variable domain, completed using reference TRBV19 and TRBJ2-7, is DGGITQSPKYLFRKEGQNVTLSCEQNLNHDAMYWYRQDPGQGLRLIYYSQIVNDFQKGDIAEGYSVSREKKESFPLTVTSAQKNPTAFYLCASSSSLRYAQYFGPGTRLTVT.